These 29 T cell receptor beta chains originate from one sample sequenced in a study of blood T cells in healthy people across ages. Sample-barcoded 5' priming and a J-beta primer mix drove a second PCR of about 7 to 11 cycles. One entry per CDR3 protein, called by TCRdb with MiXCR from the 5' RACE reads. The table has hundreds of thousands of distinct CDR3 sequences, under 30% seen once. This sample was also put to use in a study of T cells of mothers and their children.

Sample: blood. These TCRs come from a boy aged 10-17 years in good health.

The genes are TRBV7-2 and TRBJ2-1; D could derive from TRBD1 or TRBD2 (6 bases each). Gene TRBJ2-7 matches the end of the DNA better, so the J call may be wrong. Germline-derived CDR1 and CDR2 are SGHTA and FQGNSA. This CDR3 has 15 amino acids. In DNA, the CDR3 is TGTGCCAGCAGCTCTACGGGAAGGGGGGCCCACGAGCAGTACTTC. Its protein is CASSSTGRGAHEQYF.

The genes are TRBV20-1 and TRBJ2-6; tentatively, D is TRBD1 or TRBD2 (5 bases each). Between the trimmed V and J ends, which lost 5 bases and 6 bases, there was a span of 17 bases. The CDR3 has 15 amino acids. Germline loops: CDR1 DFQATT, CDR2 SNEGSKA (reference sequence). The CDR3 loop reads CSALSGAAEANVLTF. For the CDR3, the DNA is TGCAGTGCTTTATCCGGGGCGGCTGAGGCCAACGTCCTGACTTTC.

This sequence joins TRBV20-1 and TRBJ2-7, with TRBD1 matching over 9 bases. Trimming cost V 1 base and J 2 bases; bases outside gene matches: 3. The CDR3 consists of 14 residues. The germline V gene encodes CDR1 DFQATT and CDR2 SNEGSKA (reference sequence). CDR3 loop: CSARGDRVPYEQYF. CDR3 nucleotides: TGCAGTGCTAGAGGGGACAGGGTACCCTACGAGCAGTACTTC.

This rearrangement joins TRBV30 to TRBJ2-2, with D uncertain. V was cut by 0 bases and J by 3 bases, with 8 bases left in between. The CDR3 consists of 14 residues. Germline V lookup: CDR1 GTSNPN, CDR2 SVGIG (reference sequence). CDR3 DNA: TGTGCCTGGAGTGTACAACTGGACACCGGGGAGCTGTTTTTT. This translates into CAWSVQLDTGELFF.

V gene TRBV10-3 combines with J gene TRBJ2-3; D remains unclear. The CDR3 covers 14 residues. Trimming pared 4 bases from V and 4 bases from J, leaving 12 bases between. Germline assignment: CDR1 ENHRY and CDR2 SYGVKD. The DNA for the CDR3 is TGTGCCATCAGTGGTACTAAAATCCCAGATACGCAGTATTTT. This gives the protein CAISGTKIPDTQYF.

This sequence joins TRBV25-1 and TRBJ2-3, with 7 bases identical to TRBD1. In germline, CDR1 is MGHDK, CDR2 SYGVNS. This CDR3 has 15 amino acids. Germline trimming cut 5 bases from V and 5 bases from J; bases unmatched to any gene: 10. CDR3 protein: CASSPRDSEVDTQYF. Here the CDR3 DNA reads TGTGCCAGCAGTCCCCGGGACAGTGAGGTAGATACGCAGTATTTT.

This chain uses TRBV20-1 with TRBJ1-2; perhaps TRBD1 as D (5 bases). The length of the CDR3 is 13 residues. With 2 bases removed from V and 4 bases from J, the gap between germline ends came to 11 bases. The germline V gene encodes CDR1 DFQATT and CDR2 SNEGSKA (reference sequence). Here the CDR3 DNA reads TGCAGTGCTAGAATTGGAGGGGCCTATGGCTACACCTTC. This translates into CSARIGGAYGYTF.

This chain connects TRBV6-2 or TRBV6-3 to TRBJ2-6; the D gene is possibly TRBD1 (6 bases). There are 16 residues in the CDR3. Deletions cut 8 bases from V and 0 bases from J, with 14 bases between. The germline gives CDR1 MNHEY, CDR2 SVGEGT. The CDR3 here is CASDPGQSSGANVLTF. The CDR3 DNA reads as TGTGCCAGCGACCCGGGACAAAGCTCTGGGGCCAACGTCCTGACTTTC.

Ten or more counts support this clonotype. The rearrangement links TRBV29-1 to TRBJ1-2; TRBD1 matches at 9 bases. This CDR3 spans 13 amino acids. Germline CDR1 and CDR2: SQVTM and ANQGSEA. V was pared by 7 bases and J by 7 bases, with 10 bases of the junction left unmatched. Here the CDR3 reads CSGRDRDHSGYTF. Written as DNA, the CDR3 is TGCAGCGGGAGGGACAGGGACCACTCTGGCTACACCTTC.

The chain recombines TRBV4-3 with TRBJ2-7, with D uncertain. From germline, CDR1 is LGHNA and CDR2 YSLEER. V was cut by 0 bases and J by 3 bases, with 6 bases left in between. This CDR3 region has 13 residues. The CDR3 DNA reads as TGCGCCAGCAGCCAAGAGTTCCTCTACGAGCAGTACTTC. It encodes CASSQEFLYEQYF.

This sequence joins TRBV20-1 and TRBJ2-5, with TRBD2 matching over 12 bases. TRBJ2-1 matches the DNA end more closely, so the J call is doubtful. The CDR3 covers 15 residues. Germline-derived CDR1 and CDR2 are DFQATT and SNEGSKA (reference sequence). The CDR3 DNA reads TGCAGTGCTTCCTCGACTAGCGGGGGAAGCAATGAGCAGTTCTTC. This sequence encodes CSASSTSGGSNEQFF.

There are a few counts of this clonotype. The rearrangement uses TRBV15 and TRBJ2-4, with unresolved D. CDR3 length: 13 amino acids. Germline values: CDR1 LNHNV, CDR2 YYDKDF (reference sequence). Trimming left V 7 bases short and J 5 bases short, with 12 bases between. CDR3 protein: CATTADGQNIQYF. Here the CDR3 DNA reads TGTGCCACCACCGCGGACGGCCAAAACATTCAGTACTTC.

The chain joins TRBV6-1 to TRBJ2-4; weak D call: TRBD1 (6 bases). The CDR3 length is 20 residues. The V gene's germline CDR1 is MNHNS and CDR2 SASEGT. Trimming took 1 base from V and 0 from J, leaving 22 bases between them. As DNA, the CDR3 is TGTGCCAGCAGTGAAGAGGGGTATGGGGGCCTCGTACTAGCCAAAAACATTCAGTACTTC. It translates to CASSEEGYGGLVLAKNIQYF.

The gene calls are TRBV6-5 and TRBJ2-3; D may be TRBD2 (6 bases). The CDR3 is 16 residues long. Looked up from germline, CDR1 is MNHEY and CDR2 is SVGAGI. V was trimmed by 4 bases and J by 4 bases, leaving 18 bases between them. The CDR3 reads CASSSPGGATPDTQYF. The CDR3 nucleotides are TGTGCCAGCAGTTCCCCGGGCGGGGCCACTCCAGATACGCAGTATTTT.

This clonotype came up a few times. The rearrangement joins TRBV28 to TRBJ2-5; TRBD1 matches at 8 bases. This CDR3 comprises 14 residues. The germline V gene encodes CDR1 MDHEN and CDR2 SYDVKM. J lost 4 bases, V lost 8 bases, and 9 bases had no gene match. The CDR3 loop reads CASAPGGRVETQYF. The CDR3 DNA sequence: TGTGCCAGCGCCCCAGGGGGCCGGGTAGAGACCCAGTACTTC.

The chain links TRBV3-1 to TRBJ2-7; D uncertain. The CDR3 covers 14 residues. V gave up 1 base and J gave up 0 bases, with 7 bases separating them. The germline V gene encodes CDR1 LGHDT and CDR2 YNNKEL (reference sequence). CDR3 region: CASSQAPNSYEQYF. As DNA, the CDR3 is TGTGCCAGCAGCCAAGCCCCTAACTCCTACGAGCAGTACTTC.

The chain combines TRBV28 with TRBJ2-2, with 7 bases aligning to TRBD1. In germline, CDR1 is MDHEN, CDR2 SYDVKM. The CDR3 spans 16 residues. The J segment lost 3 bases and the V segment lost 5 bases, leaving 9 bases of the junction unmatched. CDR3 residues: CASSQPTGDDTGELFF. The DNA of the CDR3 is TGTGCCAGCAGTCAGCCAACAGGGGATGACACCGGGGAGCTGTTTTTT.

CDR3 region: CASIPTPMITNEQFF. CDR3 bases: TGTGCCAGCATCCCAACCCCCATGATAACCAATGAGCAGTTCTTC. V and J are TRBV11-2 and TRBJ2-7, with D hard to call. Matching the DNA end better, TRBJ2-1 makes the J call doubtful. The CDR3 runs to 15 residues. CDR1 and CDR2 (germline): SGHAT, FQNNGV.

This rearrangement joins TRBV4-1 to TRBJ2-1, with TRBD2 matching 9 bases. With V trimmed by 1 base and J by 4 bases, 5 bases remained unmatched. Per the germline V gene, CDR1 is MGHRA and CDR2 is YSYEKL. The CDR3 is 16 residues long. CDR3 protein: CASSQGRGGVYNEQFF. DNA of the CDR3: TGCGCCAGCAGCCAAGGGCGGGGGGGCGTATACAATGAGCAGTTCTTC.

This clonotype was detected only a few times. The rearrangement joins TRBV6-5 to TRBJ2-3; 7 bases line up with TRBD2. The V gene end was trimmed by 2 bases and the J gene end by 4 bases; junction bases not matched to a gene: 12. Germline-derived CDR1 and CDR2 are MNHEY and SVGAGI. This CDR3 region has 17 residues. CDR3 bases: TGTGCCAGCAGTTACACATTAGCGGGCTACCAGGCAGATACGCAGTATTTT. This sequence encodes CASSYTLAGYQADTQYF.

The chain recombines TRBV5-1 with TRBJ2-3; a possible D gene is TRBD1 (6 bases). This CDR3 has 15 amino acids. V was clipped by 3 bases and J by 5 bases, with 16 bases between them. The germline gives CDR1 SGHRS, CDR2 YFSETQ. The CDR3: CASSYNYRVGDTQYF. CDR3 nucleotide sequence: TGCGCCAGCAGCTATAACTACAGGGTTGGAGATACGCAGTATTTT.

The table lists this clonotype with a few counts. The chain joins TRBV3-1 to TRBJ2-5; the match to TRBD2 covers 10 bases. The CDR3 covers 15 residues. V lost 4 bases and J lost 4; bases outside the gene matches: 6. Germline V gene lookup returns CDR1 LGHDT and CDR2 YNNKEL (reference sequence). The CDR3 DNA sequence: TGTGCCAGCAGCCCGCAGCGGGGGGGCGGAGAGACCCAGTACTTC. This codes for CASSPQRGGGETQYF.

CDR3 loop: CASSFWKLGNQPQHF. As DNA, the CDR3 is TGTGCCAGCAGTTTCTGGAAACTAGGGAATCAGCCCCAGCATTTT. The chain carries TRBV27 and TRBJ1-5; D is ambiguous. The V and J ends lost 3 bases and 4 bases respectively, with 13 bases between them. Germline V gene sequence: CDR1 MNHEY, CDR2 SMNVEV (reference sequence). This CDR3 has 15 residues.

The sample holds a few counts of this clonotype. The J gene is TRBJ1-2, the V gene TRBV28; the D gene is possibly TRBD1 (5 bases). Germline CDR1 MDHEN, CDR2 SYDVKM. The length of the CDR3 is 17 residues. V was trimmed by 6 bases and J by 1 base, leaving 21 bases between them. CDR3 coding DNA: TGTGCCAGCAGCCGCCGTATCGGGACGATTTATAACTATGGCTACACCTTC. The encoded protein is CASSRRIGTIYNYGYTF.

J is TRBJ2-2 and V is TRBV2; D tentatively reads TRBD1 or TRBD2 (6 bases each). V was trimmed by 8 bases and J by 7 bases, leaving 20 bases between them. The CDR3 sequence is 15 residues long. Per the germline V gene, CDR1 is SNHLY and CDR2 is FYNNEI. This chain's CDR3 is CASLREGGRGGELFF. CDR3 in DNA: TGTGCCAGCCTCCGAGAGGGGGGCCGTGGCGGGGAGCTGTTTTTT.

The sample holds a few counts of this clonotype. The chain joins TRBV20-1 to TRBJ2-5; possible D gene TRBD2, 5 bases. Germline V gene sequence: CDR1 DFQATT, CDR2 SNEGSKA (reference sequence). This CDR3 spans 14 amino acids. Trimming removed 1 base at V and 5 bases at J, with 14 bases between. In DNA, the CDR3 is TGCAGTGCTAGAGTGACCGGGCTAGCTGAGACCCAGTACTTC. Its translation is CSARVTGLAETQYF.

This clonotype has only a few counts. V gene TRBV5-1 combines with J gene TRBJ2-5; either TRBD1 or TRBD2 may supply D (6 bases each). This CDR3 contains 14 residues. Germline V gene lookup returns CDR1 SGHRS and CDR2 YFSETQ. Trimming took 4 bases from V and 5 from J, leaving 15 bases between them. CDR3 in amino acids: CASSRVGGLETQYF. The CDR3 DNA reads TGCGCCAGCAGCCGAGTCGGGGGCCTGGAGACCCAGTACTTC.

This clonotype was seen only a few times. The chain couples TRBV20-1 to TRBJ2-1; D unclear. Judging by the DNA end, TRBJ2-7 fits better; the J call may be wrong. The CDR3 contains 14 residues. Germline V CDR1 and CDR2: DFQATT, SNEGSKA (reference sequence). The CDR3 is CSANHGGETYEQYF. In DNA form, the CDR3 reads TGCAGTGCTAATCATGGTGGAGAAACCTACGAGCAGTACTTC.

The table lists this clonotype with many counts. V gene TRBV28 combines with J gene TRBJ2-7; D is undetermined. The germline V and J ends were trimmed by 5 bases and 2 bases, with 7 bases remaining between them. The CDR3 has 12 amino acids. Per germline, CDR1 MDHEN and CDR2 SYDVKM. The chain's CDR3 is CASSHSTYEQYF. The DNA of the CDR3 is TGTGCCAGCAGTCACAGTACCTACGAGCAGTACTTC.